One sample yielded the 21 T cell receptor beta chains listed below, sequenced in a study of vaccination effects on CD4 cells after COVID-19. Sequencing used immunoSEQ multiplex PCR; TCRdb keeps in-frame clones, though not all of them. Found here are 55,000 to 80,000 clones, 80% of them singletons; the top ten hold less than 15%. Antigen-specific CD4+ T cells were expanded (with viral peptide pools) by the ViraFEST assay ahead of sequencing. On roughly day 10 of culture, CD4+ T cells were separated out. Neither prior SARS-CoV-2 infection nor positive nucleocapsid antibodies were present in the vaccine recipients. Their recognized antigens are unknown. Sample: CD4+ T cells from PBMCs cultured with SARS-CoV-2 spike peptides, taken before COVID-19 vaccination. The source of these receptors is a human donor who received a COVID-19 vaccine.

The CDR3 reads CASSEASGASYNEQFF. The CDR3, as DNA: TGCGCCAGCAGTGAGGCTAGCGGGGCCTCCTACAATGAGCAGTTCTTC. The chain links TRBV10-2 to TRBJ2-1; 9 bases align to TRBD2. Looked up from germline, CDR1 is WSHSY and CDR2 is SAAADI. Losses at the gene ends were 2 bases for V and 0 bases for J; bases not matched to a gene: 2. CDR3 length equals 16 residues.

The CDR3 nucleotides read TGCAGCGTTGGACAGGGGAGCAATCAGCCCCAGCATTTT. The encoded protein is CSVGQGSNQPQHF. The chain combines TRBV29-1 with TRBJ1-5; TRBD1 matches 8 bases. Germline trimming cut 4 bases from V and 1 base from J; bases unmatched to any gene: 0. The V gene's germline CDR1 is SQVTM and CDR2 ANQGSEA. The CDR3 spans 13 residues.

The J gene is TRBJ2-1, the V gene TRBV18; D possibly corresponds to TRBD2 (6 bases). V lost 6 bases and J lost 5, with 20 bases in between. Germline loops: CDR1 KGHSH, CDR2 LQKENI. The CDR3 spans 16 residues. In DNA, the CDR3 is TGTGCCAGCTCCGGGGCCTCGGGAGCGAGCAACAATGAGCAGTTCTTC. Translation gives CASSGASGASNNEQFF.

The chain joins TRBV11-1 to TRBJ1-2, with D uncertain. CDR3 size: 12 residues. V gave up 3 bases and J gave up 6 bases, with 8 bases separating them. Germline assignment: CDR1 SGHAT and CDR2 FQDESV (reference sequence). CDR3 DNA: TGTGCCAGCAGCTTTGAAGGGAATGGCTACACCTTC. Protein: CASSFEGNGYTF.

This chain links TRBV12-5 with TRBJ2-7, with 7 positions matching TRBD1. With V trimmed by 1 base and J by 2 bases, 11 bases remained unmatched. From germline, CDR1 is LGHNT and CDR2 FRNRAP. The CDR3 spans 17 residues. CDR3 coding DNA: TGTGCTAGTGGTTTGGATTTCGGCAGGGGGATCACCTACGAGCAGTACGTC. Encoded protein: CASGLDFGRGITYEQYV.

The V and J genes are TRBV6-2 or TRBV6-3 and TRBJ1-1, with no clear D. Germline CDR1 is MNHEY and CDR2 is SVGEGT. Trimming took off 0 bases at V and 10 bases at J, with 9 bases between the two ends. This CDR3 region has 12 residues. The CDR3, as DNA: TGTGCCAGCAGTTACTCCCCAGGACGAGCTTTCTTT. Translated: CASSYSPGRAFF.

In DNA, the CDR3 is TGTGCCAGCAGCCGAAGCTCTGGAAACACCATATATTTT. Protein: CASSRSSGNTIYF. The V and J genes are TRBV27 and TRBJ1-3; D is uncertain. The CDR3 has 13 amino acids. Trimming cost V 6 bases and J 0 bases, with 6 bases left between them. Germline V gene lookup returns CDR1 MNHEY and CDR2 SMNVEV (reference sequence).

The chain links TRBV9 to TRBJ2-3, with D possibly called TRBD1 or TRBD2 (5 bases each). The CDR3 totals 14 residues. Deletions cut 0 bases from V and 5 bases from J, with 10 bases between. CDR1 is SGDLS, CDR2 YYNGEE, per germline. DNA of the CDR3: TGTGCCAGCAGCGTAGTTGAGGGGCAAGATACGCAGTATTTT. Amino acids: CASSVVEGQDTQYF.

The chain couples TRBV5-8 to TRBJ2-7; 10 nucleotides agree with TRBD1. In germline, CDR1 is SGHTS, CDR2 YDEGEE. The CDR3 loop spans 13 amino acids. The J segment lost 4 bases and the V segment lost 4 bases, leaving 2 bases of the junction unmatched. CDR3 sequence reads: CASSRDRGYEQYV. In nucleotides, the CDR3 is TGTGCCAGCAGCCGGGACAGGGGTTACGAGCAGTACGTC.

The chain combines TRBV11-3 with TRBJ2-2; D uncertain. Germline CDR1 SGHNT, CDR2 YENEEA. This CDR3 is built from 16 residues. Trimming took 5 bases from V and 0 from J, leaving 13 bases between them. The CDR3 DNA sequence: TGTGCCAGCAGCCGATCCCGGAGCGCGAACACCGGGGAGCTGTTTTTT. It encodes CASSRSRSANTGELFF.

The chain links TRBV12-3 or TRBV12-4 to TRBJ1-6, with 8 bases lining up with TRBD1. The V segment lost 7 bases and the J segment 11 bases; nucleotides outside the gene matches: 7. The CDR3 is 13 residues long. The CDR3 loop is CASTGQGFAPLHF. CDR3 in DNA: TGTGCCAGCACCGGACAGGGTTTTGCACCCCTCCACTTT.

The genes are TRBV3-1 (or the pseudogene TRBV3-2) and TRBJ2-5, with a tentative D call TRBD1 (6 bases). In germline, CDR1 is LGHDT, CDR2 YNNKEL (reference sequence). V shed 0 bases and J shed 5 bases, with 7 bases lying between them. The CDR3 contains 13 residues. DNA for the CDR3: TGTGCCAGCAGCCAAGACAGGGGTGAGACCCAGTACTTC. Its translation: CASSQDRGETQYF.

The chain recombines TRBV24-1 with TRBJ1-3; TRBD1 agrees at 7 bases. V lost 2 bases to trimming and J lost 3 bases; unmatched junction nucleotides: 6. The CDR3 has 16 amino acids. Germline V gene data show CDR1 as KGHDR and CDR2 as SFDVKD. The CDR3, as DNA: TGTGCCACCAGTGATTCCGGGACAGCTATTGGAAACACCATATATTTT. Translated, it gives CATSDSGTAIGNTIYF.

The chain combines TRBV6-9 with TRBJ1-5, with a tentative D call TRBD1 (5 bases). This CDR3 is built from 13 residues. The V gene lost 4 bases and the J gene lost 4 bases, with 8 bases spanning the gap. The germline V gene has CDR1 MNHGY and CDR2 SVAAGI. The CDR3 region has the DNA TGTGCCAGCAGTTCCCAGGGAAATCAGCCCCAGCATTTT. This sequence encodes CASSSQGNQPQHF.

This clone has a handful of counts. The gene calls are TRBV10-1 and TRBJ1-1; D is possibly TRBD1 (5 bases). Germline loops: CDR1 WNHNN, CDR2 SYGVQD (reference sequence). The CDR3 totals 13 residues. Trimming left V 6 bases short and J 6 bases short, with 14 bases between. The CDR3 region has the DNA TGCGCCAGCAGGGGGACTCCGGCGTCTGAAGCTTTCTTT. It specifies CASRGTPASEAFF.

The rearrangement links TRBV6-5 to TRBJ2-5, with D perhaps TRBD2 (6 bases). V dropped 10 bases and J dropped 3 bases, with 21 bases sitting between them. The CDR3 runs to 15 residues. Per the germline V gene, CDR1 is MNHEY and CDR2 is SVGAGI. The CDR3 here is CATRSGPPQKETQYF. The CDR3 coding sequence is TGTGCCACCAGGAGCGGGCCGCCCCAAAAAGAGACCCAGTACTTC.

The V and J genes are TRBV5-1 and TRBJ2-2; 7 nucleotides agree with TRBD2. Germline CDR1 is SGHRS and CDR2 is YFSETQ. The CDR3 sequence is 16 residues long. Trimming removed 4 bases from V and 2 bases from J; junction bases left unmatched: 8. CDR3 amino acids: CASSPSWGGNTGELFF. CDR3 DNA: TGCGCCAGCAGCCCAAGTTGGGGGGGAAACACCGGGGAGCTGTTTTTT.

This chain connects TRBV19 to TRBJ1-4; a weak D match, TRBD1 (5 bases). The CDR3 sequence is 13 residues long. Germline loops: CDR1 LNHDA, CDR2 SQIVND (reference sequence). The V gene lost 5 bases and the J gene lost 8 bases, with 12 bases spanning the gap. The CDR3 here is CASSWRSGEKLFF. The CDR3 region has the DNA TGTGCCAGTAGTTGGAGGTCAGGGGAAAAACTGTTTTTT.

CDR3 sequence: CASSPLNLVRAGTEAFF. In nucleotides, the CDR3 is TGTGCCAGCTCACCGCTGAATTTGGTGCGGGCCGGCACTGAAGCTTTCTTT. The J gene is TRBJ1-1, the V gene TRBV18; D not resolved. The CDR3 loop spans 17 amino acids. With 3 bases removed from V and 4 bases from J, the gap between germline ends came to 21 bases. CDR1 KGHSH and CDR2 LQKENI come from the germline V gene.

The genes are TRBV30 and TRBJ2-4, with D unresolved. This CDR3 contains 15 residues. Germline CDR1 reads GTSNPN; CDR2 reads SVGIG (reference sequence). The V end lost 2 bases, the J end lost 0 bases, and 11 bases lay between the germline ends. This chain's CDR3 is CAWSPANPAKNIQYF. CDR3 DNA: TGTGCCTGGAGTCCGGCCAACCCAGCCAAAAACATTCAGTACTTC. Together with reference TRBV30 and TRBJ2-4, the CDR3 gives the full variable domain: SQTIHQWPATLVQPVGSPLSLECTVEGTSNPNLYWYRQAAGRGLQLLFYSVGIGQISSEVPQNLSASRPQDRQFILSSKKLLLSDSGFYLCAWSPANPAKNIQYFGAGTRLSVL.

This chain joins TRBV12-5 and TRBJ2-2; D tentatively reads TRBD1 or TRBD2 (5 bases each). The CDR3 sequence is 15 residues long. The germline V gene encodes CDR1 LGHNT and CDR2 FRNRAP. Trimming removed 4 bases from V and 2 bases from J, with 11 bases in between. CDR3 nucleotides: TGTGCTAGTGGTTGGGGACCACCTAACACCGGGGAGCTGTTTTTT. Translating gives CASGWGPPNTGELFF.